This TCR beta chain was sequenced in a study of blood T cell repertoires in COVID-19. Assay used: immunoSEQ multiplex PCR; TCRdb lists only in-frame clones, some missing. The sample consists of nearly 350,000 clones, roughly 86% of them appearing once. V lost 0 bases and J lost 4, with 15 bases in between. CDR3 length: 15 amino acids. Germline-derived CDR1 and CDR2 are GTSNPN and SVGIG (reference sequence). Patients from Seattle were sampled longitudinally, starting during active infection. The receptor's source is a woman between 65 and 79 years old with COVID-19, enrolled during active disease. The sequencing input was peripheral blood. The rearrangement joins TRBV30 to TRBJ1-2; no firm D call. In nucleotides, the CDR3 is TGTGCCTGGAGTGTACGTGGCAGCTCGGGCTATGGCTACACCTTC. It is translated as CAWSVRGSSGYGYTF.